This TCR beta chain emerged from a study of Ad26.COV2.S vaccination and SARS-CoV-2 variants. Study results and caveats: Non-spike TCR breadth did not differ much between vaccine and placebo recipients.

Treatment: some 20 received Ad26.COV2.S at low or high dose, single or two shots; about 5 received placebo; per-sample allocation not given. Samples were taken on day 63 after the first vaccine or placebo injection. Based in Boston, the donor was an adult of 18-55 years. The protocol was immunoSEQ multiplex PCR, while the TCRdb copy is restricted to in-frame clones and leaves out a portion. The profile covers approximately 400,000 clones, with more than 75% appearing a single time and 3% to 4% taken by the ten largest. As for this clone: Its cognate antigen is unknown.

This receptor was taken from a person between 18 and 60 years old who received the Ad26.COV2.S COVID-19 vaccine or a placebo. The starting material was peripheral blood, obtained in a trial of Ad26.COV2.S vaccine versus placebo.

CDR3 bases: TGCAGCGTTCTCACCACAGGGACGGAGACCCAGTACTTC. Translated: CSVLTTGTETQYF. This chain connects TRBV29-1 to TRBJ2-5, with D maybe TRBD1 (6 bases). Deletions cut 5 bases from V and 5 bases from J, with 15 bases between. This CDR3 has 13 amino acids. The germline CDR1 and CDR2 sequences are SQVTM and ANQGSEA.